This T cell receptor beta chain derives from a study of radiotherapy plus CTLA-4 blockade in lung cancer. Study-wide context: Patients showed objective responses in 18% of cases, and disease control was achieved by 31%. Study outcomes and limitations: Blood TCR clones of tumor origin expanded after radiotherapy plus ipilimumab. Reports identified early blood T cell clone dynamics, with interferon-beta, as the best response predictor.

This clone was seen a few times. Its cognate antigen is unknown. Focal radiation was given together with CTLA-4 blockade (ipilimumab) to patients with chemo-refractory metastatic non-small-cell lung cancer. The method was immunoSEQ multiplex PCR; TCRdb's version includes in-frame clones alone and lacks a portion of them. The table has around 91,000 clones, around 88% seen once; the top ten hold approximately 4.9%. The V end was cut by 1 base, the J end by 5 bases, with 20 bases between. Per the germline V gene, CDR1 is SGHNT and CDR2 is YENEEA. This CDR3 comprises 17 residues. V is TRBV11-3 and J is TRBJ1-1; unclear D gene. This TCR derives from a human donor with non-small cell lung cancer that progressed on radiotherapy plus ipilimumab. The input for sequencing was peripheral blood, taken from a patient treated with radiotherapy plus ipilimumab. CDR3 in amino acids: CASSLGVGHLVGTEAFF. The CDR3 DNA follows: TGTGCCAGCAGCTTAGGAGTCGGTCACTTAGTGGGGACTGAAGCTTTCTTT. Full variable domain (remainder filled in from reference TRBV11-3 and TRBJ1-1): EAGVVQSPRYKIIEKKQPVAFWCNPISGHNTLYWYLQNLGQGPELLIRYENEEAVDDSQLPKDRFSAERLKGVDSTLKIQPAELGDSAVYLCASSLGVGHLVGTEAFFGQGTRLTVV.